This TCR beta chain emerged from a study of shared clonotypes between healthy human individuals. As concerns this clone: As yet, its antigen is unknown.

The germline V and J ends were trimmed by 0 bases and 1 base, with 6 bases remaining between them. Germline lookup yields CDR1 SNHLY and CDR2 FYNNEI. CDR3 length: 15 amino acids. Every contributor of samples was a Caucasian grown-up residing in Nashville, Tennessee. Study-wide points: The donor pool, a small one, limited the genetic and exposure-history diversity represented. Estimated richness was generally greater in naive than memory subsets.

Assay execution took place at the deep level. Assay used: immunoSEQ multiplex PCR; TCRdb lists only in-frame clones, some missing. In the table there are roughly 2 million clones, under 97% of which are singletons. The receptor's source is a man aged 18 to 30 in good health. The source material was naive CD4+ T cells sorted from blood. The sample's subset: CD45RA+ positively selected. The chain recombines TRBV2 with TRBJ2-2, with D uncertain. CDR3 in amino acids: CASSEAELNTGELFF. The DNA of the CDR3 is TGTGCCAGCAGTGAAGCTGAACTGAACACCGGGGAGCTGTTTTTT.